Following are 28 T cell receptor beta chains from one sample sequenced in a study of tissue T cells after allogeneic stem cell transplantation. Generated by immunoSEQ multiplex PCR, the TCRdb table keeps only in-frame clones and is missing some. The table records around 28,000 clones, over 75% of them present only once. The material sequenced was blood, taken before transplantation. The receptors stem from a woman aged 18 to 55 who later had graft-versus-host disease after an allogeneic stem cell transplant.

The rearrangement joins TRBV25-1 to TRBJ1-1; 9 positions agree with TRBD1. This CDR3 is 16 amino acids long. The trim removed 4 bases at V and 0 bases at J, leaving 6 bases unmatched. Germline CDR1 MGHDK, CDR2 SYGVNS. As DNA, the CDR3 is TGTGCCAGCAGTGGAACAGGGGGCTTTCTGAACACTGAAGCTTTCTTT. Protein sequence: CASSGTGGFLNTEAFF.

CDR3 coding DNA: TGTGCCTGGAGTGGGGGCAGGGGAGCAGAGACCCAGTACTTC. It is translated as CAWSGGRGAETQYF. V and J are TRBV30 and TRBJ2-5; D possibly corresponds to TRBD1 (6 bases). This CDR3 is 14 amino acids long. Trimming took 1 base from V and 4 from J, leaving 13 bases between them. Per the germline V gene, CDR1 is GTSNPN and CDR2 is SVGIG (reference sequence).

This sequence joins TRBV4-3 and TRBJ1-1; D is ambiguous. Trimming stripped 1 base from V and 1 base from J, with 10 bases between. The CDR3 runs to 15 residues. Germline CDR1 LGHNA, CDR2 YSLEER. CDR3 loop: CASSQVAKANTEAFF. The CDR3 region has the DNA TGCGCCAGCAGCCAAGTCGCCAAGGCGAACACTGAAGCTTTCTTT.

This chain joins TRBV19 and TRBJ2-1; D unresolved. Trimming left V 10 bases short and J 0 bases short, with 16 bases between. Germline CDR1 is LNHDA and CDR2 is SQIVND (reference sequence). The CDR3 is 15 residues long. CDR3 amino acids: CATASRHSSYNEQFF. CDR3 nucleotides: TGTGCCACCGCCAGCCGGCATAGCTCCTACAATGAGCAGTTCTTC.

The sample holds a few counts of this clone. J is TRBJ2-5 and V is TRBV13, with D possibly matching TRBD2 (5 bases). Germline V gene data show CDR1 as PRHDT and CDR2 as FYEKMQ (reference sequence). CDR3 length: 13 residues. Trimming cost V 0 bases and J 5 bases, with 7 bases left between them. CDR3 sequence (DNA): TGTGCCAGCAGCTTAGGCGAGGGCGAGACCCAGTACTTC. Protein product: CASSLGEGETQYF.

This clone was seen a few times. The CDR3 DNA sequence: TGTGCCAGCTCACAGGGGGCCGATCAGCCCCAGCATTTT. Translation gives CASSQGADQPQHF. The gene calls are TRBV3-1 (or the pseudogene TRBV3-2) and TRBJ1-5; TRBD1 matches at 9 bases. Losses at the gene ends were 8 bases for V and 5 bases for J; bases not matched to a gene: 4. The germline CDR1 and CDR2 sequences are LGHDT and YNNKEL (reference sequence). The CDR3 runs to 13 residues.

This chain uses TRBV2 with TRBJ2-7; the match to TRBD1 covers 10 bases. This CDR3 is built from 12 residues. Germline loops: CDR1 SNHLY, CDR2 FYNNEI. V gave up 10 bases and J gave up 2 bases; unmatched junction bases: 2. CDR3 protein: CATGTGAYEQYF. CDR3 DNA: TGTGCCACCGGGACAGGGGCCTACGAGCAGTACTTC.

This chain links TRBV7-8 with TRBJ2-7; TRBD2 agrees at 13 bases. V lost 3 bases to trimming and J lost 0 bases; unmatched junction nucleotides: 5. The germline gives CDR1 SGHVS, CDR2 FQNEAQ. The CDR3 consists of 17 residues. CDR3 coding DNA: TGTGCCAGCAGCTTCTCACTAGCGGGAGGGAACTCCTACGAGCAGTACTTC. As protein: CASSFSLAGGNSYEQYF.

The V and J genes are TRBV20-1 and TRBJ1-2, with a possible D match to TRBD1 (5 bases). With 3 bases removed from V and 2 bases from J, the gap between germline ends came to 16 bases. Germline CDR1 is DFQATT and CDR2 is SNEGSKA (reference sequence). There are 15 residues in the CDR3. The CDR3 nucleotides are TGCAGTGCTAGTGAGGGCGGCTGGGGGAACTATGGCTACACCTTC. This sequence encodes CSASEGGWGNYGYTF.

This clone showed up just a few times. The chain joins TRBV4-2 to TRBJ2-2; D gene ambiguous. V lost 4 bases and J lost 5, with 5 bases in between. The germline gives CDR1 LGHNA, CDR2 YNFKEQ. The CDR3 runs 12 residues. CDR3 sequence (DNA): TGTGCCAGCAGCCGGGGTACCGGGGAGCTGTTTTTT. This codes for CASSRGTGELFF.

This rearrangement joins TRBV25-1 to TRBJ1-1, with no clear D. The germline gives CDR1 MGHDK, CDR2 SYGVNS. V dropped 8 bases and J dropped 0 bases, with 10 bases sitting between them. The CDR3 consists of 13 residues. CDR3 nucleotides: TGTGCCAGCCGCCAAAGGTTGAACACTGAAGCTTTCTTT. The encoded protein is CASRQRLNTEAFF.

V usage is TRBV5-1 and J usage is TRBJ1-5; no reliable D call. This CDR3 is 15 amino acids long. The V end lost 4 bases, the J end lost 1 base, and 12 bases lay between the germline ends. Germline-derived CDR1 and CDR2 are SGHRS and YFSETQ. The DNA of the CDR3 is TGCGCCAGCAGCCCCCGGGAAGTGAGCAATCAGCCCCAGCATTTT. Translation gives CASSPREVSNQPQHF.

The sample holds one count of this clone. The V and J genes are TRBV7-9 and TRBJ2-7, with 8 bases matching TRBD2. Germline trimming cut 2 bases from V and 3 bases from J; bases unmatched to any gene: 6. The CDR3 extends over 15 amino acids. Germline CDR1 reads SEHNR; CDR2 reads FQNEAQ (reference sequence). The CDR3 DNA is TGTGCCAGCAGCTTAATGAGCGGGGGTCACTACGAGCAGTACTTC. Its translation: CASSLMSGGHYEQYF.

This clone occurred once. The V call is TRBV12-5, the J call TRBJ2-7; 9 bases line up with TRBD1. Germline V lookup: CDR1 LGHNT, CDR2 FRNRAP. The trim removed 6 bases at V and 7 bases at J, leaving 10 bases unmatched. This CDR3 contains 14 residues. The CDR3 DNA follows: TGTGCTAGTGGGACCGGGACAGGGAATCCTGAGCAGTACTTC. Translating gives CASGTGTGNPEQYF.

The chain links TRBV11-2 to TRBJ2-1; TRBD1 might be the D (6 bases). The germline V gene has CDR1 SGHAT and CDR2 FQNNGV. V gave up 5 bases and J gave up 6 bases, with 17 bases separating them. The CDR3 extends over 15 amino acids. CDR3 in DNA: TGTGCCAGCAGCGCGCCACACAGGGCCAGCAATGAGCAGTTCTTC. Amino acids: CASSAPHRASNEQFF.

J is TRBJ2-7 and V is TRBV3-1 (or the pseudogene TRBV3-2); D gene ambiguous. CDR1 and CDR2 from the germline V gene are LGHDT and YNNKEL (reference sequence). Trimming stripped 0 bases from V and 3 bases from J, with 6 bases between. The CDR3 loop spans 13 amino acids. CDR3 loop: CASSQEEYYEQYF. The CDR3 region has the DNA TGTGCCAGCAGCCAAGAAGAATACTACGAGCAGTACTTC.

The V call is TRBV2, the J call TRBJ1-2, with 7 positions matching TRBD1. The CDR3 runs to 12 residues. V lost 4 bases to trimming and J lost 8 bases; unmatched junction nucleotides: 4. The germline gives CDR1 SNHLY, CDR2 FYNNEI. CDR3 DNA: TGTGCCAGCAGTGGACAGGGTGGGGGCTACACCTTC. This gives the protein CASSGQGGGYTF. The whole variable domain, remainder taken from reference TRBV2 and TRBJ1-2, is EPEVTQTPSHQVTQMGQEVILRCVPISNHLYFYWYRQILGQKVEFLVSFYNNEISEKSEIFDDQFSVERPDGSNFTLKIRSTKLEDSAMYFCASSGQGGGYTFGSGTRLTVV.

This clone has only one observation. V usage is TRBV12-3 or TRBV12-4 and J usage is TRBJ2-5; D ambiguous. V was clipped by 5 bases and J by 2 bases, with 9 bases between them. The CDR3 is 13 amino acids. This chain's CDR3 is CASSILQQETQYF. In DNA, the CDR3 is TGTGCCAGCAGTATACTCCAACAAGAGACCCAGTACTTC.

The J gene is TRBJ1-2, the V gene TRBV27, with D perhaps matching TRBD1 (6 bases). V was trimmed by 6 bases and J by 5 bases, leaving 13 bases between them. The CDR3 runs 13 residues. CDR1 MNHEY and CDR2 SMNVEV come from the germline V gene (reference sequence). CDR3 loop: CASSFRGGYGYTF. Here the CDR3 DNA reads TGTGCCAGCAGCTTCAGGGGTGGGTATGGCTACACCTTC.

The chain combines TRBV28 with TRBJ1-1; TRBD1 is a possible D gene (6 bases). The CDR3 length is 13 residues. Germline V gene lookup returns CDR1 MDHEN and CDR2 SYDVKM. Between the trimmed V and J ends, which lost 5 bases and 10 bases, there was a span of 17 bases. This CDR3 is CASSPLRAGAAFF. The DNA for the CDR3 is TGTGCCAGCAGTCCGCTTAGGGCAGGGGCAGCTTTCTTT.

The V call is TRBV15, the J call TRBJ2-1; no clear D. Trimming cost V 6 bases and J 4 bases, with 7 bases left between them. CDR1 and CDR2 from the germline V gene are LNHNV and YYDKDF (reference sequence). The CDR3 is made up of 12 amino acids. The CDR3 DNA follows: TGTGCCACCAGTCCCCCTTACAATGAGCAGTTCTTC. This gives the protein CATSPPYNEQFF.

The genes are TRBV29-1 and TRBJ2-3, with D perhaps assigned TRBD1 or TRBD2 (5 bases each). The V gene's germline CDR1 is SQVTM and CDR2 ANQGSEA. Between the trimmed V and J ends, which lost 3 bases and 1 base, there was a span of 8 bases. The CDR3 length is 13 residues. The CDR3 coding sequence is TGCAGCGTTGATCTGGGGGGCACAGATACGCAGTATTTT. Its translation: CSVDLGGTDTQYF.

The genes are TRBV28 and TRBJ2-2, with D perhaps matching TRBD2 (6 bases). This CDR3 is built from 17 residues. Germline V gives CDR1 MDHEN, CDR2 SYDVKM. The V end was cut by 1 base, the J end by 3 bases, with 15 bases between. CDR3 loop: CASSLLEGLRYTGELFF. CDR3 DNA sequence: TGTGCCAGCAGTTTATTGGAGGGCCTGAGGTACACCGGGGAGCTGTTTTTT.

The rearrangement uses TRBV18 and TRBJ1-5, with D uncertain. Trimming left V 6 bases short and J 7 bases short, with 16 bases between. The germline V gene encodes CDR1 KGHSH and CDR2 LQKENI. The CDR3 covers 14 residues. CDR3 bases: TGTGCCAGCTCCCCTACCCGGGTTGGCCAGCCCCAGCATTTT. Its protein is CASSPTRVGQPQHF.

This chain joins TRBV28 and TRBJ1-2, with D uncertain. The CDR3 runs 15 residues. V shed 5 bases and J shed 4 bases, with 17 bases lying between them. CDR1 is MDHEN, CDR2 SYDVKM, per germline. This CDR3 reads CASSPPPGFGYGYTF. CDR3 nucleotides: TGTGCCAGCAGTCCCCCCCCGGGATTCGGCTATGGCTACACCTTC.

The chain carries TRBV27 and TRBJ2-7, with D possibly matching TRBD1 (5 bases). CDR1 MNHEY and CDR2 SMNVEV come from the germline V gene (reference sequence). This CDR3 has 14 amino acids. V dropped 2 bases and J dropped 7 bases, with 15 bases sitting between them. CDR3 DNA: TGTGCCAGCAGTTTACGTGGGCCAAGGGGAGAGCAGTACTTC. It translates to CASSLRGPRGEQYF.

The rearrangement joins TRBV2 to TRBJ2-1, with 9 bases matching TRBD1. The V and J ends lost 4 bases and 8 bases, in that order; junction bases with no gene match: 12. The germline V gene encodes CDR1 SNHLY and CDR2 FYNNEI. This CDR3 is 16 amino acids long. In nucleotides, the CDR3 is TGTGCCAGCAGTGGTGGGGGGACAGGGTGGTTCGATGAGCAGTTCTTC. Translated, it gives CASSGGGTGWFDEQFF.

The rearrangement uses TRBV29-1 and TRBJ1-2, with TRBD1 matching over 9 bases. The V gene end was trimmed by 6 bases and the J gene end by 4 bases; junction bases not matched to a gene: 9. CDR1 is SQVTM and CDR2 is ANQGSEA in the germline V gene. The CDR3 sequence is 14 residues long. The CDR3 sequence: CSVRRTGAFYGYTF. Written as DNA, the CDR3 is TGCAGCGTCCGCAGGACAGGGGCCTTCTATGGCTACACCTTC. The complete variable domain, with remaining parts taken from reference TRBV29-1 and TRBJ1-2, reads SAVISQKPSRDICQRGTSLTIQCQVDSQVTMMFWYRQQPGQSLTLIATANQGSEATYESGFVIDKFPISRPNLTFSTLTVSNMSPEDSSIYLCSVRRTGAFYGYTFGSGTRLTVV.